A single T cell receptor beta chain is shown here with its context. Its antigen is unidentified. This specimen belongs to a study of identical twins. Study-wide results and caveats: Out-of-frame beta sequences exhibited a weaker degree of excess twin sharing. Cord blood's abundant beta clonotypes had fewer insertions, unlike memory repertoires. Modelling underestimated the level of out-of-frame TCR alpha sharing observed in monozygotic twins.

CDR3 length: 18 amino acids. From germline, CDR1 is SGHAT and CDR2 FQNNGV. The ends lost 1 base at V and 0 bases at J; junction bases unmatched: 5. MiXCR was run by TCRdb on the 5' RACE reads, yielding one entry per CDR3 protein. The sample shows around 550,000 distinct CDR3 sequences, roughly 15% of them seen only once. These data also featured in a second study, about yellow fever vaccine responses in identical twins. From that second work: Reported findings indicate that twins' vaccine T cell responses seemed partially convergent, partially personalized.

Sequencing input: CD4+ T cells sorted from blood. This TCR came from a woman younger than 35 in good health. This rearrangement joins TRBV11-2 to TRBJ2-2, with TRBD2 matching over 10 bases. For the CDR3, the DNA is TGTGCCAGCAGCTTAGGAGGTAGCGGGAGGACGAACACCGGGGAGCTGTTTTTT. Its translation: CASSLGGSGRTNTGELFF.